This T cell receptor (beta chain) was identified during a study of blood T cell repertoires in COVID-19. Some clones are missing from TCRdb's copy, which holds only in-frame ones; the method was immunoSEQ multiplex PCR. This table has approximately 230,000 clones, 85% to 90% appearing once. Categorization into cohorts depended on clinical history that participants reported. The recovered donors of Cohort 3 showed two negative PCRs, clearance, or symptom resolution. V shed 1 base and J shed 6 bases, with 12 bases lying between them. CDR3 length equals 14 residues. The germline gives CDR1 LGHDT, CDR2 YNNKEL (reference sequence).

This clonotype was sampled from a woman aged 25 to 39 who had recovered from COVID-19. Sequenced: PBMCs or T cells enriched from blood (not recorded which). V and J are TRBV3-1 (or the pseudogene TRBV3-2) and TRBJ1-2; D is perhaps TRBD1 (5 bases). CDR3 nucleotides: TGTGCCAGCAGCCAAGCTGGCGGGGCGGATGGCTACACCTTC. This sequence encodes CASSQAGGADGYTF.